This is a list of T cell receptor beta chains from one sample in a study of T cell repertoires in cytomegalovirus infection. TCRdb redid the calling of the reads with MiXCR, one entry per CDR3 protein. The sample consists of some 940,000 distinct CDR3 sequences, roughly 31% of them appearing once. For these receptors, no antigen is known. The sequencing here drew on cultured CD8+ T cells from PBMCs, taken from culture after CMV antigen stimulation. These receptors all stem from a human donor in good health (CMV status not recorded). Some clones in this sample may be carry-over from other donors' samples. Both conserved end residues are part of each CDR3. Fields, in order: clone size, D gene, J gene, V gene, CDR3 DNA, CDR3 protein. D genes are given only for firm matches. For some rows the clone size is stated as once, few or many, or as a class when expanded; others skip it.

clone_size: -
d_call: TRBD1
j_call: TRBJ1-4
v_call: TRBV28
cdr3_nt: TGTGCCAGCGGGACAGTAGAAAAACTGTTTTTT
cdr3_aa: CASGTVEKLFF

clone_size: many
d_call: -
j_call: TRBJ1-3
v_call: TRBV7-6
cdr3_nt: TGTGCCAGCAGCCAGACAGTTCTGTCTGGAAACACCATATATTTT
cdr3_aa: CASSQTVLSGNTIYF

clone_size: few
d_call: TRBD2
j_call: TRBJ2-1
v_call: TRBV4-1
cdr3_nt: TGCGCCAGCAGCCCCGGGAGGGGTGTACGCAATGAGCAGTTCTTC
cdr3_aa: CASSPGRGVRNEQFF

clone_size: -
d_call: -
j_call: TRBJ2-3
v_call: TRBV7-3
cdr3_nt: TGTGCCAGCAGCTTAACGCGGACCGGCACAGATACGCAGTATTTT
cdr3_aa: CASSLTRTGTDTQYF

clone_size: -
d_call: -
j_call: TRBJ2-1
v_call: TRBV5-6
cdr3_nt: TGTGCCAGCAGCTTGCCCCCCCACGGCTCGGGGCAGTTCTTC
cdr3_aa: CASSLPPHGSGQFF

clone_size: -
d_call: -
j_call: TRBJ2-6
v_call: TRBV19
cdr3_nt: TGTGCCACCAGAGTCTCTGGGGCCAACGTCCTGACTTTC
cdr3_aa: CATRVSGANVLTF

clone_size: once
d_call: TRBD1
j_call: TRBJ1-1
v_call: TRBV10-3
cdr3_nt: TGTGCCATAACGACAGGGGTGAACACTGAAGCTTTCTTT
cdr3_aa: CAITTGVNTEAFF

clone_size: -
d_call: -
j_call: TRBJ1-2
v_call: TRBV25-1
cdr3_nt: TGTGCCAGCAGTGAATATTTCGTGGCAGGGGTTTCTAACTATGGCTACACCTTC
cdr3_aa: CASSEYFVAGVSNYGYTF

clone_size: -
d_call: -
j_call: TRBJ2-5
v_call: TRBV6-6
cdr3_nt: TGTGCCAGCAGTTACTCGTCAGGGACGAGTCAAGAGACCCAGTACTTC
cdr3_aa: CASSYSSGTSQETQYF

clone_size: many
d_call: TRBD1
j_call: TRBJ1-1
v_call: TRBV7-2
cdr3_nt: TGTGCCAGCAGCTTAATGAGGGGGCCGGGCACTGAAGCTTTCTTT
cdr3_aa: CASSLMRGPGTEAFF

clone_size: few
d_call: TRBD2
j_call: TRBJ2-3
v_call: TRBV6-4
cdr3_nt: TGTGCCAGCAGTGAACACTCTAGCGGGGGGAGCACAGATACGCAGTATTTT
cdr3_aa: CASSEHSSGGSTDTQYF

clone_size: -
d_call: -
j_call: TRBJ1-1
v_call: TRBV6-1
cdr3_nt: TGTGCCAGCAGTCCCCTATTACCCAGGCAGGGGCCAAGTTATTTTGGCATGAACACTGAAGCTTTCTTT
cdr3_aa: CASSPLLPRQGPSYFGMNTEAFF

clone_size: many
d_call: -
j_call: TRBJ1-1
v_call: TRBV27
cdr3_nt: TGTGCCAGCAGCGCTACAGTGAACACTGAAGCTTTCTTT
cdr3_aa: CASSATVNTEAFF

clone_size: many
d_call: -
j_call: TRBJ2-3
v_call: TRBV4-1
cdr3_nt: TGCGCCAGCAGCGATATAGGTACAGATACGCAGTATTTT
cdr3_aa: CASSDIGTDTQYF

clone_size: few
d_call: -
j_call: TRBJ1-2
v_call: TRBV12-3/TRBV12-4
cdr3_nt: TGTGCCAGCAGTCGGACAGATGGCTACACCTTC
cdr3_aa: CASSRTDGYTF

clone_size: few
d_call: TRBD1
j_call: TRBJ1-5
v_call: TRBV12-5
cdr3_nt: TGTGCTAGTGCTCCTTTGGGACAGGGGGGCAATCAGCCCCAGCATTTT
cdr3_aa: CASAPLGQGGNQPQHF

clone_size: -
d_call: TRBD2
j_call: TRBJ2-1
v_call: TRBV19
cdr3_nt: TGTGCCAGTAGTATTATGGTAGCGGGGCTCAATGAGCAGTTCTTC
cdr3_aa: CASSIMVAGLNEQFF

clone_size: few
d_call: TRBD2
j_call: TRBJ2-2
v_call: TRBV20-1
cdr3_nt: TGCAGTGCTAGAGGAAAAGCGGGGGGGAAGAGGGAGCTGTTTTTT
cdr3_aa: CSARGKAGGKRELFF

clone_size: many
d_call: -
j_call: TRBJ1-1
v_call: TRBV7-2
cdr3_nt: TGTGCCAGCAGCTTAGCAGGGGGGGGGGTGAACACTGAAGCTTTCTTT
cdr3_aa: CASSLAGGGVNTEAFF